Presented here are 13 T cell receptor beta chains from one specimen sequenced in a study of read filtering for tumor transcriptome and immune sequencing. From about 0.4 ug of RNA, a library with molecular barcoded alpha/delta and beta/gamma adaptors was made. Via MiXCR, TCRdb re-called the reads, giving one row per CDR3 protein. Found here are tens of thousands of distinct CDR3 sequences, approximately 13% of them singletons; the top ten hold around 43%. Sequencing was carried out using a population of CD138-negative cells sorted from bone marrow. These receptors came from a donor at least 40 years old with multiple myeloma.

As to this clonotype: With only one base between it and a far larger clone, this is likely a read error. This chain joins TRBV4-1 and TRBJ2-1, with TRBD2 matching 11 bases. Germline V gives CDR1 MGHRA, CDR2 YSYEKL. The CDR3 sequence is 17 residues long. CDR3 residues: CASSQDPGLAAYSEQFF. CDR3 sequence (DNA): TGCGCCAGCAGCCAAGATCCGGGACTAGCGGCTTACAGTGAGCAGTTCTTC.

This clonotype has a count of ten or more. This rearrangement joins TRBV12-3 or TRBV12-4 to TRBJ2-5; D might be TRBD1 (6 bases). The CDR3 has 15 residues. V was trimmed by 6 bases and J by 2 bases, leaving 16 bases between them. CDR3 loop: CASSLQGSGQETQYF. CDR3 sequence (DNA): TGTGCCAGCAGCCTACAGGGATCTGGGCAAGAGACCCAGTACTTC.

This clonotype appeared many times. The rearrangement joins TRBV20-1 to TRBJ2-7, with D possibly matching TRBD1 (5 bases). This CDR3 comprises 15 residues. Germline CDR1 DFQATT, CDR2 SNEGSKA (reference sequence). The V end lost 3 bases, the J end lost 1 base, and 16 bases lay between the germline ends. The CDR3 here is CSARSASSGSYEQYF. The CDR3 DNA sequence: TGCAGTGCTAGGTCAGCATCGTCAGGGTCCTACGAGCAGTACTTC.

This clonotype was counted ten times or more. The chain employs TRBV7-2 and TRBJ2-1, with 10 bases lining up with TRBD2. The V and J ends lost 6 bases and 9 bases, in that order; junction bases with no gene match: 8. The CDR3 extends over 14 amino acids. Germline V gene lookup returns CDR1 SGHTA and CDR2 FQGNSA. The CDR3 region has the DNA TGTGCCAGCAGGGAAAACCTAGCGGGAGTTGAGCAGTTCTTC. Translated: CASRENLAGVEQFF.

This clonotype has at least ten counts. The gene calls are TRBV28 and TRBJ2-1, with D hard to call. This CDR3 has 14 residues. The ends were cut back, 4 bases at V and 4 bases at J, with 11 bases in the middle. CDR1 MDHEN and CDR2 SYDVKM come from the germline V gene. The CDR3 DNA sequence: TGTGCCAGCAGTTCCATCGGCCGATACAATGAGCAGTTCTTC. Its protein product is CASSSIGRYNEQFF. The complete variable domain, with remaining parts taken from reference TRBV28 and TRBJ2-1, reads DVKVTQSSRYLVKRTGEKVFLECVQDMDHENMFWYRQDPGLGLRLIYFSYDVKMKEKGDIPEGYSVSREKKERFSLILESASTNQTSMYLCASSSIGRYNEQFFGPGTRLTVL.

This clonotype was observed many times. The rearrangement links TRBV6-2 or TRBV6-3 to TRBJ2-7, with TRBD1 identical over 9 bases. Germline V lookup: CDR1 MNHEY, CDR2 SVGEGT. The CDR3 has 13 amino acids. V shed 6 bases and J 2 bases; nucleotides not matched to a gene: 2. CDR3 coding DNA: TGTGCCAGCAGAAGGACAGGGGCCTACGAGCAGTACTTC. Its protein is CASRRTGAYEQYF.

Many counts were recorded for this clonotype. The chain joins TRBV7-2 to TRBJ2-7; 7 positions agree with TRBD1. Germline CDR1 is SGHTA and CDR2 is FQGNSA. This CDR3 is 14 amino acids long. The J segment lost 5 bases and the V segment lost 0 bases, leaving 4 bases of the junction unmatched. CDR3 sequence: CASSLAYRGNEQYF. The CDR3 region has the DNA TGTGCCAGCAGCTTAGCGTACAGGGGCAACGAGCAGTACTTC.

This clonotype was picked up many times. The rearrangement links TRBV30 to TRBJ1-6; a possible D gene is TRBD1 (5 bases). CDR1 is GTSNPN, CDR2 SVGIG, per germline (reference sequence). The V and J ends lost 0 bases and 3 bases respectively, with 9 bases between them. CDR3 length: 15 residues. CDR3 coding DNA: TGTGCCTGGAGTGTGGGGGGACTCTATAATTCACCCCTCCACTTT. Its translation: CAWSVGGLYNSPLHF.

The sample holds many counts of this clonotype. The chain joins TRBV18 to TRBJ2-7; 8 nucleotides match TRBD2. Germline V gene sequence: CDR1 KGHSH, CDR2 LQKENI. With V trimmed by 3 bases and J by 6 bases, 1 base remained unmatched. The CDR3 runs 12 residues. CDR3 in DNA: TGTGCCAGCTCACCCGGGACTAGCGAGCAGTACTTC. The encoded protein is CASSPGTSEQYF.

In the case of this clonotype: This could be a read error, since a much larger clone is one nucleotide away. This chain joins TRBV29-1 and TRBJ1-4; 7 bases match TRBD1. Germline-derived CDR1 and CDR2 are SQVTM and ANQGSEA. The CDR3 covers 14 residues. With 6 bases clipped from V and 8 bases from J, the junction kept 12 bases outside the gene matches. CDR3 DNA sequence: TGCAGCGTCGACCCGACAGGGATGGGGGAAAAACTGTTTTTT. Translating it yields CSVDPTGMGEKLFF.

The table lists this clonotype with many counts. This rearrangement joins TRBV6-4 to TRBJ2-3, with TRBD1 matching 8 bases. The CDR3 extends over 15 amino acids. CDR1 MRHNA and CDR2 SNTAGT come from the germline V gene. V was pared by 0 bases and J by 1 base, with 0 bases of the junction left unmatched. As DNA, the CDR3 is TGTGCCAGCAGTGACTCGGGACAGGGCACAGATACGCAGTATTTT. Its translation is CASSDSGQGTDTQYF.

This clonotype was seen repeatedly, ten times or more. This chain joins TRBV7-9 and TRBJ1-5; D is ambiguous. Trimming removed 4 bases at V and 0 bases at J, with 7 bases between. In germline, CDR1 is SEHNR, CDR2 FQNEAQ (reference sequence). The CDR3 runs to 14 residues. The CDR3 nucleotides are TGTGCCAGCAGCTCAGATTATAGCAATCAGCCCCAGCATTTT. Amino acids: CASSSDYSNQPQHF.

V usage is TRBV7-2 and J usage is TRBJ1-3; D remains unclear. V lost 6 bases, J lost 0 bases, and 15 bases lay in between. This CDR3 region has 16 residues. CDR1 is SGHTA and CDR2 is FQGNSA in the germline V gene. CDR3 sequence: CASRPDSGRSGNTIYF. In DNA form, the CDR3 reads TGTGCCAGCAGACCAGATAGTGGTCGCTCTGGAAACACCATATATTTT.